The sequence of this T cell receptor (beta chain) was determined in a study of blood T cell repertoires in COVID-19. Original data processing: For nucleated cells, counts were estimated from reference gene primer amplification. The data were produced by immunoSEQ multiplex PCR, yet TCRdb's version contains in-frame clones alone and is incomplete. V, J and clone size derive from that table, while D and trimming were established from the DNA sequence. The table records approximately 320,000 clones, roughly 85% of them present only once. Material: peripheral blood. This TCR came from a human donor in a cohort sampled during active COVID-19.

As DNA, the CDR3 is TGTGCCAGTACCGACGGGTCAGACCCCTACGAGCAGTACTTC. It codes for CASTDGSDPYEQYF. The V call is TRBV19, the J call TRBJ2-7; no firm D call. Germline loops: CDR1 LNHDA, CDR2 SQIVND (reference sequence). V shed 7 bases and J shed 2 bases, with 15 bases lying between them. The CDR3 consists of 14 residues.